Ten or more counts support the clone carrying this T cell receptor (beta chain). Its matching antigen is unknown. With 3 bases removed from V and 6 bases from J, the gap between germline ends came to 7 bases. The CDR3 extends over 12 amino acids. Peripheral blood samples of 9 to 10 milliliters were drawn from each donor. The authors isolated at least 7 million PBMCs per sample. The sample belongs to a study of blood T cells in healthy people across ages. Study-wide results and caveats: Underestimates were what the diversity estimates from one million T cells were considered to be.

It was with a sample-barcoded 5' primer and a J-beta primer mix that a second PCR of about 7 to 12 cycles was run. Per-sample output comprised a minimum of 2.5 million paired-end reads containing CDR3. TCRdb re-called the 5' RACE reads through MiXCR, storing one row per CDR3 protein. The sample shows roughly 900,000 distinct CDR3 sequences, around 28% of them seen only once. V and J are TRBV12-3 or TRBV12-4 and TRBJ2-3; D unclear. This TCR was sampled from a woman aged 80 or older in good health. Specimen: blood. CDR3 sequence (DNA): TGTGCCAGCAGTTTCTCAGCGGATACGCAGTATTTT. This sequence encodes CASSFSADTQYF.